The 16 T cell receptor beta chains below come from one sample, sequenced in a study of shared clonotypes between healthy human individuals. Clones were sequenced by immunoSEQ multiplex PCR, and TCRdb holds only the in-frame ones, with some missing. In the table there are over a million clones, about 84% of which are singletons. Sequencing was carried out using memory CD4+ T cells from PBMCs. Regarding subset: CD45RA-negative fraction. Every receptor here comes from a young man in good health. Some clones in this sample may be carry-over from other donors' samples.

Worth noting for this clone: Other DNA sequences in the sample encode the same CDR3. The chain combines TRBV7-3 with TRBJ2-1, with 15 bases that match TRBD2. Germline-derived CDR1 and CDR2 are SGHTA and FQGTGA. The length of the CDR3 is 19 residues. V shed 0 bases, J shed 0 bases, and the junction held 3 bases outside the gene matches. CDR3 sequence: CASSLTGTSGRSSYNEQFF. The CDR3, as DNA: TGTGCCAGCAGCTTAACGGGGACTAGCGGGAGGAGCTCCTACAATGAGCAGTTCTTC.

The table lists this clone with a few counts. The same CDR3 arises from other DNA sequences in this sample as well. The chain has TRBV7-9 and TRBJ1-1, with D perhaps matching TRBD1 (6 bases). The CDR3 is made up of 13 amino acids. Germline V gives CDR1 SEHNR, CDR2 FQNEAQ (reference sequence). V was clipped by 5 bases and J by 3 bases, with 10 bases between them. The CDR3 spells CASSPTGHTEAFF. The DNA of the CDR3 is TGTGCCAGCAGCCCAACAGGGCACACTGAAGCTTTCTTT.

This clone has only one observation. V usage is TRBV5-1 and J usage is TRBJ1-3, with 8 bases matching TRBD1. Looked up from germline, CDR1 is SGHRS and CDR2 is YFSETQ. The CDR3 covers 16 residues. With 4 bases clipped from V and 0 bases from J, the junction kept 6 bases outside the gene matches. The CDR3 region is CASSVDRGFSGNTIYF. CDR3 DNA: TGCGCCAGCAGCGTAGACAGGGGATTCTCTGGAAACACCATATATTTT.

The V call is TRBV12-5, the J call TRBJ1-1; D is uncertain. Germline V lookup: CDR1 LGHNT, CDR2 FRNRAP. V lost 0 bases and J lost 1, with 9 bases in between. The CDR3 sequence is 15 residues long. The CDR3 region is CASGLVRKGNTEAFF. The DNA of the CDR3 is TGTGCTAGTGGTTTGGTTCGGAAAGGGAACACTGAAGCTTTCTTT.

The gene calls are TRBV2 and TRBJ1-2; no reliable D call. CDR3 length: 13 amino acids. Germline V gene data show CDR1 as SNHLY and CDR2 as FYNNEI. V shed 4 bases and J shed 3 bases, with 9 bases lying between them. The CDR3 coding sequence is TGTGCCAGCAGTGGCCAAAGCCACTATGGCTACACCTTC. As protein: CASSGQSHYGYTF.

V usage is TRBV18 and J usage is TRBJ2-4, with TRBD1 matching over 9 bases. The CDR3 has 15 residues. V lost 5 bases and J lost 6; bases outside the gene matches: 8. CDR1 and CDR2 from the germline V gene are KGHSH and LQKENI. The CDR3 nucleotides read TGTGCCAGCTCATCAGGACAGGGGCTGGGAAACATTCAGTACTTC. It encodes CASSSGQGLGNIQYF.

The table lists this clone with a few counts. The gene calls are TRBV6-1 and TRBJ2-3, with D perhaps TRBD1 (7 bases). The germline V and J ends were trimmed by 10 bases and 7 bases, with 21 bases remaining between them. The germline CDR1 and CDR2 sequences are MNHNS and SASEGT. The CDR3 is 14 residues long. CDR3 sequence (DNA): TGTGCCACCGCGGGACAGCTAGCTTTAAATACGCAGTATTTT. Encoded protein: CATAGQLALNTQYF.

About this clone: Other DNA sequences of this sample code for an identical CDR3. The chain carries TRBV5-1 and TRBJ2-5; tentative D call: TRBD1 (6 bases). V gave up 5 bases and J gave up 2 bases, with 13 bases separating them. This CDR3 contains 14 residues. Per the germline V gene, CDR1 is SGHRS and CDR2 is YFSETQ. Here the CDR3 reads CASSSGQGQETQYF. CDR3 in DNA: TGCGCCAGCAGTTCGGGTCAGGGGCAAGAGACCCAGTACTTC.

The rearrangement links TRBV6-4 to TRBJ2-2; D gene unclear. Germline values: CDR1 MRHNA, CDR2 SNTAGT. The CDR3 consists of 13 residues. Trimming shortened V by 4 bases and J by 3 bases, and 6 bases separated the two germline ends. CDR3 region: CASSADDTGELFF. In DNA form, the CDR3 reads TGTGCCAGCAGTGCGGACGACACCGGGGAGCTGTTTTTT.

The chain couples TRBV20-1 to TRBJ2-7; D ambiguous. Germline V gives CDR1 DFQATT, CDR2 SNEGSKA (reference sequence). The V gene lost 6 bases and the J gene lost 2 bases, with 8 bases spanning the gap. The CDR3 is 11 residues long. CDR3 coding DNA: TGCAGTGCAGTTAACCCCTACGAGCAGTACTTC. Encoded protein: CSAVNPYEQYF.

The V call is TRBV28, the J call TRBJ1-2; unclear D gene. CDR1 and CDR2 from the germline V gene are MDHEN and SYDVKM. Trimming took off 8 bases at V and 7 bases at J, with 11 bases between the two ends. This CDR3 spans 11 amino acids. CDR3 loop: CASVRSGGYTF. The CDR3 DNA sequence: TGTGCCAGCGTTAGATCGGGTGGCTACACCTTC.

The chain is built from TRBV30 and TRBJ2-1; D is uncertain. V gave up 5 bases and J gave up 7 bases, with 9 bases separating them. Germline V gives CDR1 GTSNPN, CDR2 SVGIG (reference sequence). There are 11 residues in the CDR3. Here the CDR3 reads CAWATWNEQFF. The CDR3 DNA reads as TGTGCCTGGGCCACGTGGAATGAGCAGTTCTTC. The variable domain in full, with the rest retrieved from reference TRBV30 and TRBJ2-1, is SQTIHQWPATLVQPVGSPLSLECTVEGTSNPNLYWYRQAAGRGLQLLFYSVGIGQISSEVPQNLSASRPQDRQFILSSKKLLLSDSGFYLCAWATWNEQFFGPGTRLTVL.

The CDR3 coding sequence is TGTGCCAGCAGCCACGACAGGGCGGCCCTCTACGAGCAGTACTTC. Translation gives CASSHDRAALYEQYF. The chain couples TRBV7-2 to TRBJ2-7; 7 nucleotides agree with TRBD1. V lost 5 bases, J lost 3 bases, and 10 bases stayed unmatched. This CDR3 region has 15 residues. Germline CDR1 is SGHTA and CDR2 is FQGNSA.

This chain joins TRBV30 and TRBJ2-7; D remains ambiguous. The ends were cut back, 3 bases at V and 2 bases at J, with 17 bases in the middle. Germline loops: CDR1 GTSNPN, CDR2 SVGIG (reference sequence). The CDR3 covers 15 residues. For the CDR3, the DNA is TGTGCCTGGAGCCGGACGGACGCACTTACCTACGAGCAGTACTTC. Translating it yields CAWSRTDALTYEQYF.

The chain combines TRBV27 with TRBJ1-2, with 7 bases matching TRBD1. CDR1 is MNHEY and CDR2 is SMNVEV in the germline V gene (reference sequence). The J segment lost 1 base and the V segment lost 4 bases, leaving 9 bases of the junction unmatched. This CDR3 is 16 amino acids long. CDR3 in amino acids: CASSSRQGLINYGYTF. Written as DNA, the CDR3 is TGTGCCAGCAGTTCCAGACAGGGACTGATTAACTATGGCTACACCTTC.

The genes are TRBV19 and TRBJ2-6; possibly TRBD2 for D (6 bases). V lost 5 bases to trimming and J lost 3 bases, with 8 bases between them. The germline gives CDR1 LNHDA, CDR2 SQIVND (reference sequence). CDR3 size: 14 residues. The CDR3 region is CASSAGYGANVLTF. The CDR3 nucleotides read TGTGCCAGTAGTGCGGGGTATGGGGCCAACGTCCTGACTTTC.